This T cell receptor beta chain was captured by sequencing in a study of preoperative IRX-2 immunotherapy in early breast cancer. Specified treatment: preoperative locoregional IRX-2 cytokine immunotherapy. Samples came from a phase Ib trial of preoperative locoregional IRX-2 cytokine immunotherapy. CDR1 and CDR2 from the germline V gene are MNHGY and SAAAGT. Trimming shortened V by 0 bases and J by 2 bases, and 16 bases separated the two germline ends. There are 17 residues in the CDR3. Libraries were prepared by immunoSEQ multiplex PCR; TCRdb keeps only in-frame clonotypes and omits some of them. The data contain around 88,000 clones, 86% of them seen just once; the ten biggest clones take up 2% to 2.5%.

The sequencing used tumor tissue, collected after IRX-2 immunotherapy. The sequence derives from a human donor with breast cancer. This sequence joins TRBV6-8 and TRBJ1-1; the D gene is possibly TRBD1 (6 bases). The CDR3 reads CASSYSIYTGYNTEAFF. As DNA, the CDR3 is TGTGCCAGCAGTTACTCGATTTATACAGGGTACAACACTGAAGCTTTCTTT.